The T cell receptor beta chain described here comes from a study of T cell repertoires in cytomegalovirus infection (dated by TCRdb to the late 2010s). Context from the whole study: Donor HLA type was relevant to the analysis, as public TCR beta signatures indicated carriage of CMV infection together with the matching HLA type. Broad study findings and their caveats: The ex vivo response was dominated by HLA-C-restricted CMV-specific TCR beta clonotypes, which also provided the single most frequent clonotype in two of eight donors. Cumulative frequency of public TCR beta family members discriminated carriers of CMV infection plus the relevant HLA type in this cohort and an independent approximately 350-donor cohort.

V ends up 0 bases short and J 6 bases short, with an unmatched junction base count of 5. The CDR3 runs 15 residues from the cysteine to the phenylalanine. The CDR3 DNA has 45 bases and is translated from base 1. Reading the germline V gene gives CDR1 SNHLY and CDR2 FYNNEI. In its sample, this clonotype was seen many times. Its antigen specificity is not known. No base quality values were provided; no much bigger clone lies one nucleotide off. The sequencing machine was an Illumina HiSeq 1500. Starting from the raw public reads, TCRdb applied fastp trimming at Q25, assembled clones with MiXCR and retained in-frame beta chains. When rows share a CDR3 protein, they turn into one entry using the most common DNA and genes. This sample holds around 290,000 distinct CDR3 sequences; around 25% were observed only once. The ten largest clones capture about 14% of the sample.

The rearrangement combines TRBV2 with TRBJ2-7, with TRBD1 matching 10 junction bases. The clonotype originates from a human donor in good health (CMV status not recorded). Some clones in this sample may be carry-over from other donors' samples. The specimen was PBMCs. For the CDR3, the sequence is CASSEARTGGSEQYF. The DNA reads TGTGCCAGCAGTGAAGCCCGGACAGGGGGTAGCGAGCAGTACTTC.